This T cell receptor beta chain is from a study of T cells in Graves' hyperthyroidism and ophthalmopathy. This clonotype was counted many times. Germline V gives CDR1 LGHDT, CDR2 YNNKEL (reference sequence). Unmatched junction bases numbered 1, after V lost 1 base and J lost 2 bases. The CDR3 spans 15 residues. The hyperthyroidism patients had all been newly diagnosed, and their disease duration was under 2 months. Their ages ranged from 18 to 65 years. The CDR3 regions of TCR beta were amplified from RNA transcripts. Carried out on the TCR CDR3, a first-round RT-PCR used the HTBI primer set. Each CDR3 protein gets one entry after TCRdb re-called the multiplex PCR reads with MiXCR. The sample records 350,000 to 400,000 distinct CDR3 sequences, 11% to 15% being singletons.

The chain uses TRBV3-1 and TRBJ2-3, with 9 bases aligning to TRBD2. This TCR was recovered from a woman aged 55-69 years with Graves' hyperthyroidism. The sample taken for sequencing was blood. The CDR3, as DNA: TGTGCCAGCAGCCAAGCTAGCGGGACCACAGATACGCAGTATTTT. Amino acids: CASSQASGTTDTQYF.